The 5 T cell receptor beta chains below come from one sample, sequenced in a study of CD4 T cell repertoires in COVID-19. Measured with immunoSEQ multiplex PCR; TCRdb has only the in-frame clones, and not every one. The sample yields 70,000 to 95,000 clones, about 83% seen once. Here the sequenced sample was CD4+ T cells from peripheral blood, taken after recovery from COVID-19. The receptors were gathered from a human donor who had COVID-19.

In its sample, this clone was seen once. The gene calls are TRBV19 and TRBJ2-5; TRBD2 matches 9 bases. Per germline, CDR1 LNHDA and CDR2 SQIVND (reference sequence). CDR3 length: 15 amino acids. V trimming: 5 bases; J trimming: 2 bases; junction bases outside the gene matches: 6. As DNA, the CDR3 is TGTGCCAGTAGTTACCTAGCGGGGCCACAAGAGACCCAGTACTTC. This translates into CASSYLAGPQETQYF.

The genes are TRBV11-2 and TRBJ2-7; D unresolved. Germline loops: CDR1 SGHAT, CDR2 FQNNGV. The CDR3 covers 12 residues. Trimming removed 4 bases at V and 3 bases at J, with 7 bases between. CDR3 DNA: TGTGCCAGCAGCTCCAACGGCTACGAGCAGTACTTC. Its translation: CASSSNGYEQYF.

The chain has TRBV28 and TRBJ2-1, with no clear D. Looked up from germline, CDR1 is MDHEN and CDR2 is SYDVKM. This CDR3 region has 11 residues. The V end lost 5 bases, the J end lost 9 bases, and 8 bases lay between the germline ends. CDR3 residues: CASSPHREQFF. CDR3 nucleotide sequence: TGTGCCAGCAGTCCTCACCGTGAGCAGTTCTTC.

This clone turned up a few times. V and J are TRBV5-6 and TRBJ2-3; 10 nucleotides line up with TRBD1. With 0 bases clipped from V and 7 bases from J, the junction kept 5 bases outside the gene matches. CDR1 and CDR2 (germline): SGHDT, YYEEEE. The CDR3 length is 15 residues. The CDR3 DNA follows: TGTGCCAGCAGCTTGGCGGGACAGGGGACGAATACGCAGTATTTT. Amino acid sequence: CASSLAGQGTNTQYF.

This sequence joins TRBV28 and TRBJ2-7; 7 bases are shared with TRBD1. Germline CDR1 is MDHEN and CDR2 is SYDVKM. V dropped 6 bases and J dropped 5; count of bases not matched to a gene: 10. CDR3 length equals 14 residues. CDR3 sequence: CASRGTGERNEQYF. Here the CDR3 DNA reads TGTGCCAGCAGAGGAACAGGGGAAAGGAACGAGCAGTACTTC.